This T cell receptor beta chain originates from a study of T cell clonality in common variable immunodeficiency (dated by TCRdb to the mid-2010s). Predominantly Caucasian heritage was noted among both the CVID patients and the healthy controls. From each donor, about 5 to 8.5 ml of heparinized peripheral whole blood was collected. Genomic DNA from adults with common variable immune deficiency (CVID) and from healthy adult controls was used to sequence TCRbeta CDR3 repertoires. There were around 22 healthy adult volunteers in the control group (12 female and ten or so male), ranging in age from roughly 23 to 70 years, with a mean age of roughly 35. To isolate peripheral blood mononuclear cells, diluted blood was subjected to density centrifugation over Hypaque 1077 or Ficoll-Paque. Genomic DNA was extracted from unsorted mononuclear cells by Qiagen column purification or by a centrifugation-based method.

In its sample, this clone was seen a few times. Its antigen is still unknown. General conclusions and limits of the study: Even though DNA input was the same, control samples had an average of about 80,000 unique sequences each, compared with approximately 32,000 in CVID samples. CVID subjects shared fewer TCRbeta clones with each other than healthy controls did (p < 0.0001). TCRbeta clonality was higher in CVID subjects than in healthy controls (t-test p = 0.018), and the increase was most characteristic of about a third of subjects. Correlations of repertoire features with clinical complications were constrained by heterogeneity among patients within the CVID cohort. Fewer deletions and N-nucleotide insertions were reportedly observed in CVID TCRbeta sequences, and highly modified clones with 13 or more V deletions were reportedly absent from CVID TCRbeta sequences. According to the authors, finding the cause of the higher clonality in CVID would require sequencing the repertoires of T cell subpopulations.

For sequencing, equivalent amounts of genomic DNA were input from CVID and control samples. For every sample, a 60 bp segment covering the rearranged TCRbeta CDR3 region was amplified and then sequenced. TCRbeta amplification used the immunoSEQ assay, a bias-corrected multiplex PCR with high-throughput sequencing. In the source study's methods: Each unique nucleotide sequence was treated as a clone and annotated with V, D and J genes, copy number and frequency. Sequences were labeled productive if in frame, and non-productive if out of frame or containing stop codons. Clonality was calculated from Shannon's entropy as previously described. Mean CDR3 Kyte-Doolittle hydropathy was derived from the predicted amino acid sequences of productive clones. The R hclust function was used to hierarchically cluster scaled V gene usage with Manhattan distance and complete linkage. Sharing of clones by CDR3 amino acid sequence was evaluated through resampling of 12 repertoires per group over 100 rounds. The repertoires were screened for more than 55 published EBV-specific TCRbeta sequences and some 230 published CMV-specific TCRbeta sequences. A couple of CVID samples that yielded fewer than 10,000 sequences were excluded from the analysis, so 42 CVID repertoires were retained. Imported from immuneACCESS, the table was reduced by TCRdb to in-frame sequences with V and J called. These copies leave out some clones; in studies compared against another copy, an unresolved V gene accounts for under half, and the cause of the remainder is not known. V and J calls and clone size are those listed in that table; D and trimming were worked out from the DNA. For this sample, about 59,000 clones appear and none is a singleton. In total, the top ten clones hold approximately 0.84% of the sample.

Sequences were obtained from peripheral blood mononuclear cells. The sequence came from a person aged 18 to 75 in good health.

CDR3 sequence: CSATDRESNSPLHF. Incomplete CDR3 DNA: TGCAGTGCTACCGACAGGGAGAGTAATTCACCC. Recombination linked TRBV20-1 to TRBJ1-6; 7 bases in between match TRBD1. The CDR3 extends 3 residues past the end of the read, so its final part is completed from the germline J gene. At the junction V is shortened by 4 bases and J by 6 bases; bases outside the gene matches: 6. In the germline V gene (reference sequence), CDR1 corresponds to DFQATT and CDR2 to SNEGSKA. Inclusive of the bounding cysteine and phenylalanine, the CDR3 is 14 residues long. Shown are 33 bases from within the CDR3, in frame from base 1.